One and the same sample provided the 16 T cell receptor beta chains below, sequenced in a study of cytomegalovirus exposure and HLA in healthy donors. PCR was performed using 60 Vbeta and 13 Jbeta primers. Measured with immunoSEQ multiplex PCR; TCRdb has only the in-frame clones, and not every one. The sample has over 150,000 clones; 70% to 90% are singletons. Sequenced: PBMCs. The receptors were gathered from a woman younger than 45 in good health and CMV-seronegative.

CDR3 DNA sequence: TGTGCCAGCAGCAAGTGGCAGGGGGACGATGAGCAGTTCTTC. Translating it yields CASSKWQGDDEQFF. The chain is built from TRBV11-3 and TRBJ2-1; 7 bases agree with TRBD1. The CDR3 is 14 residues long. V gave up 5 bases and J gave up 8 bases; unmatched junction bases: 9. The V gene's germline CDR1 is SGHNT and CDR2 YENEEA. The full variable domain, with the rest looked up from reference TRBV11-3 and TRBJ2-1, is EAGVVQSPRYKIIEKKQPVAFWCNPISGHNTLYWYLQNLGQGPELLIRYENEEAVDDSQLPKDRFSAERLKGVDSTLKIQPAELGDSAVYLCASSKWQGDDEQFFGPGTRLTVL.

For the CDR3, the DNA is TGTGCCAGCTCCCCCCTGCCTCAGGGAACCCCAGATACGCAGTATTTT. Protein: CASSPLPQGTPDTQYF. The chain is built from TRBV18 and TRBJ2-3; D might be TRBD1 (5 bases). The germline V and J ends were trimmed by 6 bases and 4 bases, with 20 bases remaining between them. The germline V gene encodes CDR1 KGHSH and CDR2 LQKENI. The length of the CDR3 is 16 residues. Full variable domain (rest looked up from reference TRBV18 and TRBJ2-3): NAGVMQNPRHLVRRRGQEARLRCSPMKGHSHVYWYRQLPEEGLKFMVYLQKENIIDESGMPKERFSAEFPKEGPSILRIQQVVRGDSAAYFCASSPLPQGTPDTQYFGPGTRLTVL.

This chain links TRBV9 with TRBJ1-6; TRBD1 is a possible D gene (5 bases). Trimming took off 6 bases at V and 10 bases at J, with 14 bases between the two ends. In germline, CDR1 is SGDLS, CDR2 YYNGEE. CDR3 length: 13 amino acids. CDR3 DNA: TGTGCCAGCACCTCTGGGGGAGGATCACCCCTCCACTTT. Protein product: CASTSGGGSPLHF.

The chain links TRBV7-9 to TRBJ2-7; tentative D call: TRBD1 (5 bases). Germline lookup yields CDR1 SEHNR and CDR2 FQNEAQ (reference sequence). V gave up 1 base and J gave up 2 bases, with 12 bases separating them. The CDR3 covers 15 residues. This CDR3 is CASSLGRATPYEQYF. The CDR3 DNA reads as TGTGCCAGCAGCTTAGGCAGGGCGACCCCCTACGAGCAGTACTTC.

This clone appeared a single time. The CDR3 sequence is CASSPGGSSSITYEQYF. As DNA, the CDR3 is TGCGCCAGCAGCCCAGGGGGGAGTTCCTCTATAACCTACGAGCAGTACTTC. The rearrangement joins TRBV4-1 to TRBJ2-7; a weak D match, TRBD1 (7 bases). Between the trimmed V and J ends, which lost 4 bases and 2 bases, there was a span of 21 bases. The germline gives CDR1 MGHRA, CDR2 YSYEKL. This CDR3 has 17 amino acids.

V gene TRBV19 combines with J gene TRBJ2-7; D is ambiguous. From germline, CDR1 is LNHDA and CDR2 SQIVND (reference sequence). Trimming took off 6 bases at V and 2 bases at J, with 14 bases between the two ends. The CDR3 is 14 residues long. The CDR3 region is CASSPWLVTYEQYF. Here the CDR3 DNA reads TGTGCCAGTAGCCCCTGGCTGGTGACCTACGAGCAGTACTTC.

V usage is TRBV28 and J usage is TRBJ2-1; 7 bases agree with TRBD2. The CDR3 has 17 residues. Germline CDR1 is MDHEN and CDR2 is SYDVKM. Trimming cost V 4 bases and J 1 base; bases outside gene matches: 10. CDR3 protein: CASSSSTQRESYNEQFF. CDR3 DNA sequence: TGTGCCAGCAGTTCCTCAACCCAGCGGGAATCCTACAATGAGCAGTTCTTC.

This clone has just one count. CDR3 sequence (DNA): TGTGCCAGCAGCTTAGGGGAGCCCTCCCCTAATGAAAAACTGTTTTTT. It codes for CASSLGEPSPNEKLFF. The chain recombines TRBV7-3 with TRBJ1-4; D not resolved. Germline lookup yields CDR1 SGHTA and CDR2 FQGTGA. The V gene lost 2 bases and the J gene lost 3 bases, with 13 bases spanning the gap. This CDR3 has 16 amino acids.

The chain joins TRBV21-1 to TRBJ1-2. TRBV21-1 is given as a pseudogene. The CDR3 sequence is 16 residues long. CDR3 sequence reads: CASSNPRDWTNYGYTF. CDR3 in DNA: TGTGCCAGCAGCAACCCCCGGGACTGGACTAACTATGGCTACACCTTC.

This chain links TRBV15 with TRBJ2-1; the match to TRBD2 covers 7 bases. J was trimmed by 9 bases and V by 0 bases; bases with no gene match: 5. The CDR3 totals 14 residues. Per the germline V gene, CDR1 is LNHNV and CDR2 is YYDKDF (reference sequence). In nucleotides, the CDR3 is TGTGCCACCAGCAGAGATGTGGGGGGGGGTGAGCAGTTCTTC. It encodes CATSRDVGGGEQFF.

V usage is TRBV7-7 and J usage is TRBJ2-5, with D maybe TRBD1 (6 bases). The length of the CDR3 is 16 residues. Germline V gene sequence: CDR1 SSHAT, CDR2 FNYEAQ (reference sequence). Trimming took 1 base from V and 1 from J, leaving 13 bases between them. The CDR3, as DNA: TGTGCCAGCAGCTTAGGAGCCAGGGGTATCCAAGAGACCCAGTACTTC. This sequence encodes CASSLGARGIQETQYF.

The CDR3 sequence: CASRAGLAAGELFF. Here the CDR3 DNA reads TGTGCCAGCAGGGCGGGACTAGCGGCCGGGGAGCTGTTTTTT. The J gene is TRBJ2-2, the V gene TRBV28, with 11 bases lining up with TRBD2. The junction had 3 bases not matched to a gene; V was cut back by 6 bases and J by 6 bases. CDR3 length equals 14 residues. Germline CDR1 is MDHEN and CDR2 is SYDVKM.

This clone was detected only once. The CDR3 DNA follows: TGTGCCAGCAGCCCAGCGGGAGCCCTTCCGGATACGCAGTATTTT. Translating gives CASSPAGALPDTQYF. The J gene is TRBJ2-3, the V gene TRBV28; 8 bases agree with TRBD2. The CDR3 runs 15 residues. The V gene end was trimmed by 6 bases and the J gene end by 6 bases; junction bases not matched to a gene: 11. Looked up from germline, CDR1 is MDHEN and CDR2 is SYDVKM.

J is TRBJ1-5 and V is TRBV18; D not resolved. V was pared by 3 bases and J by 10 bases, with 22 bases between. CDR1 and CDR2 (germline): KGHSH, LQKENI. This CDR3 has 16 residues. CDR3 loop: CASSPLAKAGERPQHF. As DNA, the CDR3 is TGTGCCAGCTCACCGCTGGCCAAGGCCGGGGAACGACCCCAGCATTTT. The entire variable domain, with the rest obtained from reference TRBV18 and TRBJ1-5, is as follows: NAGVMQNPRHLVRRRGQEARLRCSPMKGHSHVYWYRQLPEEGLKFMVYLQKENIIDESGMPKERFSAEFPKEGPSILRIQQVVRGDSAAYFCASSPLAKAGERPQHFGDGTRLSIL.

The chain has TRBV19 and TRBJ2-3, with 9 bases matching TRBD1. V lost 3 bases and J lost 5; bases outside the gene matches: 6. The germline CDR1 and CDR2 sequences are LNHDA and SQIVND (reference sequence). The CDR3 length is 15 residues. Here the CDR3 DNA reads TGTGCCAGTAGTATGTCACAGGGGGCAGTAGATACGCAGTATTTT. This codes for CASSMSQGAVDTQYF.

This clone was counted a few times. The chain recombines TRBV6-1 with TRBJ1-3; no firm D call. V was clipped by 6 bases and J by 4 bases, with 7 bases between them. CDR1 and CDR2 (germline): MNHNS, SASEGT. This CDR3 spans 12 amino acids. CDR3 bases: TGTGCCAGCAGGCCAAGCGGAAACACCATATATTTT. Encoded protein: CASRPSGNTIYF.